A selection of T cell receptor beta chains follows, all from one sample in a study of T-cell reconstitution after alpha-beta-depleted transplantation in children. TCRdb processed the PCR reads anew with MiXCR; each CDR3 protein has one entry. The sample includes about 830,000 distinct CDR3 sequences, under 20% of them seen just once. The sequenced sample was PBMCs, mostly from graft donor cells, obtained 360 days after TCRalphabeta/CD19-depleted stem cell transplant. These receptors were taken from a male patient under 18 who had a stem cell transplant for acute lymphoblastic leukemia, so the T cells may come from the graft donor. Both conserved end residues are part of each CDR3. The D gene is left open where the match is weak. Size tells how often a clone was seen (once, few, many) or the class of an expanded clone, and some rows leave it out.

size,J,D,V,DNA,CDR3
few,TRBJ2-7,TRBD2,TRBV14,TGTGCCAGCAGCCCCACCGGACTAGCCCGAGACTCCTACGAGCAGTACTTC,CASSPTGLARDSYEQYF
-,TRBJ2-3,TRBD1,TRBV18,TGTGCCAGCTCACCACCGGGACAGGCCCCAGATACGCAGTATTTT,CASSPPGQAPDTQYF
-,TRBJ2-5,TRBD2,TRBV9,TGTGCCAGCAGCGCGACCGGGACTAGCATACAAGAGACCCAGTACTTC,CASSATGTSIQETQYF
-,TRBJ2-7,TRBD2,TRBV12-3/TRBV12-4,TGTGCCAGCACAGCGGGAGGGCCGAGCGAGCAGTACTTC,CASTAGGPSEQYF
-,TRBJ1-2,-,TRBV5-1,TGCGCCAGCAGCTGGGAACGGGGTTCGCGGGGCTACACCTTC,CASSWERGSRGYTF
few,TRBJ1-1,-,TRBV30,TGTGCCTGGACCGGGTACCCGAACACTGAAGCTTTCTTT,CAWTGYPNTEAFF
-,TRBJ2-4,-,TRBV12-3/TRBV12-4,TGTGCCAGCAGTTTGCTCACTCAAGCCAAAAACATTCAGTACTTC,CASSLLTQAKNIQYF
-,TRBJ2-1,TRBD2,TRBV7-3,TGTGCCAGCAGCTTAGAACTAGCGGGTACCTCCTACAATGAGCAGTTCTTC,CASSLELAGTSYNEQFF
-,TRBJ2-7,-,TRBV5-1,TGCGCCAGCAGCTTCGCCGGGGTGTCCTACGAGCAGTACTTC,CASSFAGVSYEQYF
-,TRBJ2-3,-,TRBV11-2,TGTGCCAGCAGCTTAGGGAGCGGAACTAGCACAGATACGCAGTATTTT,CASSLGSGTSTDTQYF
few,TRBJ2-7,TRBD2,TRBV27,TGTGCCACCGGGGGAGGGTTATACGAGCAGTACTTC,CATGGGLYEQYF
-,TRBJ1-1,-,TRBV20-1,TGCAGTGCTAGTACACAGTTGAACACTGAAGCTTTCTTT,CSASTQLNTEAFF
once,TRBJ2-1,-,TRBV27,TGTGCCAGCACGAAGTCCCTCGGCGGGATCTCCTACAATGAGCAGTTCTTC,CASTKSLGGISYNEQFF
-,TRBJ1-2,TRBD1,TRBV12-3/TRBV12-4,TGTGCCAGCAGTTCCCGGGACAGGGACTATGGCTACACCTTC,CASSSRDRDYGYTF
few,TRBJ2-5,-,TRBV5-1,TGCGCCAGCAGGCCTGACCCTTCGGGGGAGACCCAGTACTTC,CASRPDPSGETQYF
few,TRBJ2-5,-,TRBV10-3,TGTGCCATCAGTGAGTCGGCAGAGACCCAGTACTTC,CAISESAETQYF
-,TRBJ1-5,TRBD1,TRBV11-1,TGTGCCAGCAGCTTAGCCGGGACAGGGGCATACTCCCCGCAGCCCCAGCATTTT,CASSLAGTGAYSPQPQHF
few,TRBJ2-1,TRBD2,TRBV5-1,TGCGCCAGCAGCCACCCCCCCCGTGGGGGGACTAGCGGGAGGGCCGAGAATGAGCAGTTCTTC,CASSHPPRGGTSGRAENEQFF
few,TRBJ2-3,TRBD2,TRBV29-1,TGCAGCGTTGAGTCCGGGGGGCTAGCGGGCCGGGATACGCAGTATTTT,CSVESGGLAGRDTQYF
once,TRBJ2-1,-,TRBV2,TGTGCCAGAAGTGAAGGCAGGGGCCCCTACAATGAGCAGTTCTTC,CARSEGRGPYNEQFF
-,TRBJ1-5,-,TRBV19,TGTGCCAGTATTAACGGGGACTTTCGCAATCAGCCCCAGCATTTT,CASINGDFRNQPQHF
-,TRBJ2-7,-,TRBV7-9,TGTGCCAGCAGCTCGCCCCGACTAGCCTACGAGCAGTACTTC,CASSSPRLAYEQYF
-,TRBJ2-1,TRBD1,TRBV24-1,TGTGCCACCAGTGATCTTACAGGGGGCTTGGACAATGAGCAGTTCTTC,CATSDLTGGLDNEQFF
many,TRBJ1-1,-,TRBV6-5,TGTGCCAGCAGTCACTTGAACACTGAAGCTTTCTTT,CASSHLNTEAFF
few,TRBJ2-1,-,TRBV7-9,TGTGCCAGCCCAGACCTCAATCTAGGCAATGAGCAGTTCTTC,CASPDLNLGNEQFF
-,TRBJ2-1,-,TRBV29-1,TGCAGCGTTGCCTCCTTTTCCAGCTCCTACAATGAGCAGTTCTTC,CSVASFSSSYNEQFF
few,TRBJ2-7,-,TRBV7-9,TGTGCCAGCAGCCAGCTAACAGGGCCCACGTTAGGGGGGTACTTC,CASSQLTGPTLGGYF
few,TRBJ2-7,-,TRBV18,TGTGCCAGCTCACCTAGCGCGGCCGAGCAGTACTTC,CASSPSAAEQYF
few,TRBJ2-2,TRBD1,TRBV19,TGTGCCAGTAGTTTGGACAGGCCCGTCCCGGAGGAGCTGTTTTTT,CASSLDRPVPEELFF
many,TRBJ2-2,-,TRBV12-3/TRBV12-4,TGTGCCAGCAGCCCTGGAGAGGGGGGCGGGGAGCTGTTTTTT,CASSPGEGGGELFF
few,TRBJ1-6,-,TRBV5-6,TGTGCCAGCAGCCCGCGGAGGGCCTTTAATTCACCCCTCCACTTT,CASSPRRAFNSPLHF
-,TRBJ2-3,TRBD1,TRBV5-1,TGCGCCAGCAGCCCCGGGACAGGGGCCTTCACAGATACGCAGTATTTT,CASSPGTGAFTDTQYF
-,TRBJ2-2,TRBD2,TRBV5-6,TGTGCCAGCAGCTTGGGGGACTACCTGAACACCGGGGAGCTGTTTTTT,CASSLGDYLNTGELFF
many,TRBJ1-5,-,TRBV27,TGTGCCAGCAGTTCGACAGCGCAGAGCACGCCCCAGCATTTT,CASSSTAQSTPQHF
-,TRBJ2-7,-,TRBV2,TGTGCCAGCAGGGAAGGACACCTCTACGAGCAGTACTTC,CASREGHLYEQYF
few,TRBJ2-7,TRBD2,TRBV4-1,TGCGCCAGCAGCCTTCTGGGACTAGCGGGAGGCTCGTACGAGCAGTACTTC,CASSLLGLAGGSYEQYF
many,TRBJ2-1,-,TRBV29-1,TGCAGCGTAAACCCCGGGACCTCGACCCACAATGAGCAGTTCTTC,CSVNPGTSTHNEQFF
-,TRBJ1-1,-,TRBV5-1,TGCGCCAGCAGCTTTTTGGATAATAGGGGACCGAGGACTGAAGCTTTCTTT,CASSFLDNRGPRTEAFF
-,TRBJ2-3,TRBD2,TRBV12-3/TRBV12-4,TGTGCCAGCAGTTGGGTGCTAGCGGGAACCGAAGATACGCAGTATTTT,CASSWVLAGTEDTQYF
-,TRBJ2-3,-,TRBV20-1,TGCAGTGCCGCCGTGGCGACAGATACGCAGTATTTT,CSAAVATDTQYF
-,TRBJ2-2,-,TRBV2,TGTGCCATCTGCCGAATTAGACCCCATAAAAATGACACCGGGGAGCTGTTTTTT,CAICRIRPHKNDTGELFF
-,TRBJ2-7,-,TRBV12-3/TRBV12-4,TGTGCCAGCAGCCCCGGACCCCAGTACGAGCAGTACTTC,CASSPGPQYEQYF
few,TRBJ2-7,-,TRBV3-1,TGTGCCAGCAGCCAAGATGGGAGGGGGCGATCCTACGAGCAGTACTTC,CASSQDGRGRSYEQYF
-,TRBJ2-1,TRBD2,TRBV6-5,TGTGCCAGCAAGACTAGCAACAATGAGCAGTTCTTC,CASKTSNNEQFF
-,TRBJ2-1,-,TRBV29-1,TGCAGCGTTGCCCCCTACAATGAGCAGTTCTTC,CSVAPYNEQFF
-,TRBJ2-7,-,TRBV7-6,TGTGCCAGCAGCTTAGGACTAGGCAACTACGAGCAGTACTTC,CASSLGLGNYEQYF
-,TRBJ2-3,TRBD2,TRBV12-3/TRBV12-4,TGTGCCAGCAGTACTATCCTACTAGCGGGAGCGGTAGATACGCAGTATTTT,CASSTILLAGAVDTQYF
many,TRBJ1-2,-,TRBV6-5,TGTGCCAGCACGGCAGGGAGAGGGAACTATGGCTACACCTTC,CASTAGRGNYGYTF
-,TRBJ1-4,TRBD1,TRBV12-3/TRBV12-4,TGTGCCAGCAGGGTACAGGGGATTTGGTCGGATAATGAAAAACTGTTTTTT,CASRVQGIWSDNEKLFF
few,TRBJ2-1,-,TRBV5-1,TGCGCCAGCAGCTGGATGGGGGTTGGCTCCTACAATGAGCAGTTCTTC,CASSWMGVGSYNEQFF